The next 18 T cell receptor beta chains were all read from a single sample in a study of blood T cell repertoires in COVID-19. The repertoire was sequenced with immunoSEQ multiplex PCR; TCRdb's copy has only in-frame clones and lacks some. The sample lists over 150,000 clones, 75% to 90% occurring once. The specimen was peripheral blood. The receptor set was obtained from a man under 40 with acute or convalescent COVID-19.

The CDR3 sequence: CASTGGGTNLAKNIQYF. DNA for the CDR3: TGTGCCAGTACCGGCGGGGGCACTAATCTAGCCAAAAACATTCAGTACTTC. The chain combines TRBV19 with TRBJ2-4; D may be TRBD2 (7 bases). The CDR3 consists of 17 residues. V was pared by 7 bases and J by 0 bases, with 19 bases between. Germline V gene lookup returns CDR1 LNHDA and CDR2 SQIVND (reference sequence).

CDR3 nucleotide sequence: TGTGCTAGTGGATACCAGGTTGGCCAGCCCCAGCATTTT. Translation: CASGYQVGQPQHF. This chain links TRBV12-5 with TRBJ1-5; no clear D gene. V lost 6 bases and J lost 7, with 13 bases in between. Germline V gene sequence: CDR1 LGHNT, CDR2 FRNRAP. The CDR3 is 13 residues long.

The gene calls are TRBV30 and TRBJ1-5; no clear D gene. The germline gives CDR1 GTSNPN, CDR2 SVGIG (reference sequence). CDR3 length: 13 amino acids. The V end lost 7 bases, the J end lost 3 bases, and 13 bases lay between the germline ends. The CDR3 spells CALGSELNQPQHF. The CDR3 nucleotides are TGTGCCTTGGGGAGTGAGCTCAATCAGCCCCAGCATTTT.

This clone was seen a single time. This chain joins TRBV2 and TRBJ2-5, with 8 bases lining up with TRBD1. Trimming removed 3 bases from V and 4 bases from J; junction bases left unmatched: 10. CDR3 length: 16 amino acids. Germline V gene data show CDR1 as SNHLY and CDR2 as FYNNEI. The CDR3 sequence: CASSEDRVGEGETQYF. DNA of the CDR3: TGTGCCAGCAGTGAGGACAGGGTCGGAGAGGGAGAGACCCAGTACTTC.

This clone has ten or more counts. The CDR3 sequence: CASSKQGAKENTIYF. CDR3 coding DNA: TGTGCCAGCAGCAAACAGGGGGCGAAAGAAAACACCATATATTTT. The rearrangement links TRBV21-1 to TRBJ1-3; TRBD1 is the table's D call, not checked against the DNA. TRBV21-1 is a known pseudogene. The CDR3 is 15 residues long.

This clone was counted a single time. The gene calls are TRBV6-5 and TRBJ2-7; 12 bases line up with TRBD2. Losses at the gene ends were 8 bases for V and 4 bases for J; bases not matched to a gene: 3. The V gene's germline CDR1 is MNHEY and CDR2 SVGAGI. The CDR3 loop spans 13 amino acids. The CDR3 sequence: CASRTSGIYEQYF. For the CDR3, the DNA is TGTGCCAGCCGGACTAGCGGGATATACGAGCAGTACTTC.

The V call is TRBV4-1, the J call TRBJ2-6, with a tentative D call TRBD2 (7 bases). The germline gives CDR1 MGHRA, CDR2 YSYEKL. Trimming removed 1 base at V and 1 base at J, with 11 bases between. The CDR3 covers 17 residues. Here the CDR3 DNA reads TGCGCCAGCAGCCAAGCCAGGGGAGGGTCTGGGGCCAACGTCCTGACTTTC. Its protein product is CASSQARGGSGANVLTF.

The chain uses TRBV3-1 (or the pseudogene TRBV3-2) and TRBJ2-1, with 12 bases matching TRBD2. Germline V CDR1 and CDR2: LGHDT, YNNKEL (reference sequence). The CDR3 is made up of 16 amino acids. V was pared by 2 bases and J by 5 bases, with 4 bases of the junction left unmatched. The CDR3 protein is CASSQIRLAGDNEQFF. The CDR3 bases are TGTGCCAGCAGCCAAATCAGACTAGCGGGGGACAATGAGCAGTTCTTC.

The chain has TRBV3-1 (or the pseudogene TRBV3-2) and TRBJ1-1, with D unresolved. CDR1 and CDR2 from the germline V gene are LGHDT and YNNKEL (reference sequence). The length of the CDR3 is 12 residues. V dropped 0 bases and J dropped 8 bases, with 7 bases sitting between them. Here the CDR3 reads CASSQEPGEAFF. CDR3 nucleotide sequence: TGTGCCAGCAGCCAAGAGCCGGGGGAAGCTTTCTTT.

The rearrangement links TRBV27 to TRBJ2-7; the match to TRBD1 covers 8 bases. Trimming took 5 bases from V and 7 from J; bases not matched to a gene: 13. The CDR3 runs 15 residues. Germline CDR1 MNHEY, CDR2 SMNVEV (reference sequence). CDR3 nucleotides: TGTGCCAGCAGTCCCGACAGGGGTGGATGGAGGGAGCAGTACTTC. This gives the protein CASSPDRGGWREQYF.

The chain has TRBV5-1 and TRBJ1-3, with D possibly matching TRBD1 (5 bases). V was pared by 4 bases and J by 6 bases, with 26 bases between. The length of the CDR3 is 18 residues. CDR1 and CDR2 from the germline V gene are SGHRS and YFSETQ. The CDR3: CASSRGSTGSSLENTIYF. CDR3 bases: TGCGCCAGCAGCCGAGGCAGTACAGGATCCTCTCTGGAAAACACCATATATTTT.

The chain recombines TRBV29-1 with TRBJ1-1; D unclear. From germline, CDR1 is SQVTM and CDR2 ANQGSEA. This CDR3 comprises 14 residues. Trimming took 5 bases from V and 1 from J, leaving 14 bases between them. The CDR3 loop is CSVHRNSRNTEAFF. The CDR3 DNA reads TGCAGCGTTCATCGAAACTCTCGGAACACTGAAGCTTTCTTT.

The rearrangement uses TRBV5-5 and TRBJ1-6; 7 nucleotides match TRBD1. Trimming took 2 bases from V and 7 from J; bases not matched to a gene: 3. CDR1 is SGHKS and CDR2 is YYEKEE in the germline V gene (reference sequence). The CDR3 has 14 residues. CDR3: CASSLETGNSPLHF. CDR3 in DNA: TGTGCCAGCAGCTTAGAGACAGGGAATTCACCCCTCCACTTT.

The chain links TRBV2 to TRBJ1-4; D uncertain. This CDR3 comprises 15 residues. Germline V gives CDR1 SNHLY, CDR2 FYNNEI. The V gene lost 6 bases and the J gene lost 0 bases, with 11 bases spanning the gap. CDR3 amino acids: CASRTYSATNEKLFF. CDR3 bases: TGTGCCAGCAGGACATACAGTGCAACTAATGAAAAACTGTTTTTT.

The chain carries TRBV3-1 (or the pseudogene TRBV3-2) and TRBJ2-5; D perhaps matches TRBD2 (5 bases). Germline V gene sequence: CDR1 LGHDT, CDR2 YNNKEL (reference sequence). V gave up 3 bases and J gave up 9 bases, with 11 bases separating them. The CDR3 has 12 residues. In DNA form, the CDR3 reads TGTGCCAGCAGCCAGCTCCCAGCGGCCCAGTACTTC. Its protein product is CASSQLPAAQYF.

CDR3 sequence: CASGYRGRFLPPLHF. The CDR3 nucleotides read TGCGCCAGCGGATACAGGGGGCGCTTTCTTCCACCCCTCCACTTT. This chain connects TRBV23-1 to TRBJ1-6, with 9 bases that match TRBD1. TRBV23-1 is classed as an ORF, of uncertain function. There are 15 residues in the CDR3. The junction had 13 bases not matched to a gene; V was cut back by 8 bases and J by 11 bases.

The V call is TRBV12-2, the J call TRBJ1-1; the table calls TRBD1, which could not be checked here. TRBV12-2 is shown as a pseudogene. This CDR3 is 16 amino acids long. The CDR3 sequence: CASRLDLTGRNTEAFF. CDR3 coding DNA: TGTGCAAGTCGCTTAGATTTGACAGGGAGGAACACTGAAGCTTTCTTT.

This clone was counted once. J is TRBJ2-4 and V is TRBV3-1 (or the pseudogene TRBV3-2); D is perhaps TRBD2 (6 bases). Trimming left V 4 bases short and J 0 bases short, with 16 bases between. CDR1 and CDR2 from the germline V gene are LGHDT and YNNKEL (reference sequence). The CDR3 consists of 17 residues. In DNA, the CDR3 is TGTGCCAGCAGCCCGTGGCGGGAACAGTCAGCCAAAAACATTCAGTACTTC. As protein: CASSPWREQSAKNIQYF.